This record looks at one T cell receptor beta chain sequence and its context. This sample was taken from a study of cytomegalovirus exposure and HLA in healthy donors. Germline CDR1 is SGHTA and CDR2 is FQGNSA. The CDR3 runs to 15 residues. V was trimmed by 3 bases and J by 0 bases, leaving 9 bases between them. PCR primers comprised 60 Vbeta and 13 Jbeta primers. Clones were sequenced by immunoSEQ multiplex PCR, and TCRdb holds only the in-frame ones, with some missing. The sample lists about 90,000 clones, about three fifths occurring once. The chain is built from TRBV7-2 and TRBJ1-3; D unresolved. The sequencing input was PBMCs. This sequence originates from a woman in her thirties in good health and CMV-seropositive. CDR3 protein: CASSFTDLSGNTIYF. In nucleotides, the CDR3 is TGTGCCAGCAGCTTTACAGACCTCTCTGGAAACACCATATATTTT.